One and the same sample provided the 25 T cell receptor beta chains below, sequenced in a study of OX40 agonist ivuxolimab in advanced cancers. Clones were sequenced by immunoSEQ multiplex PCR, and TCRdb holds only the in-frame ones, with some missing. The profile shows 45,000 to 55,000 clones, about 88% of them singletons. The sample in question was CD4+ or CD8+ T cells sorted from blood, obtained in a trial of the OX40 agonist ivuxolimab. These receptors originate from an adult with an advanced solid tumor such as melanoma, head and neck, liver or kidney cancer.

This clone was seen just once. The CDR3 bases are TGTGCCAGCAGTCCGTCGAACACCGGGGAGCTGTTTTTT. Translated, it gives CASSPSNTGELFF. The chain joins TRBV27 to TRBJ2-2; D uncertain. V shed 5 bases and J shed 0 bases, with 4 bases lying between them. From germline, CDR1 is MNHEY and CDR2 SMNVEV (reference sequence). The CDR3 covers 13 residues.

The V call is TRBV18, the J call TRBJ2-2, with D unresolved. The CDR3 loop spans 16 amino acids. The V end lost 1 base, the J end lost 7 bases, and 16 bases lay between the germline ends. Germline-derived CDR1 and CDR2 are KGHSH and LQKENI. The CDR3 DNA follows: TGTGCCAGCTCACCACAAGATTTATGGCTGGACGGGGAGCTGTTTTTT. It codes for CASSPQDLWLDGELFF.

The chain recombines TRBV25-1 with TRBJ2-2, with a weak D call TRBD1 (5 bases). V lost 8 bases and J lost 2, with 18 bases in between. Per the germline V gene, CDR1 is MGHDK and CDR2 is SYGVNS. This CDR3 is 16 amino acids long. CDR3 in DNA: TGTGCCAGCGGTGGGGCCCCCGATACCAACACCGGGGAGCTGTTTTTT. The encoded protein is CASGGAPDTNTGELFF.

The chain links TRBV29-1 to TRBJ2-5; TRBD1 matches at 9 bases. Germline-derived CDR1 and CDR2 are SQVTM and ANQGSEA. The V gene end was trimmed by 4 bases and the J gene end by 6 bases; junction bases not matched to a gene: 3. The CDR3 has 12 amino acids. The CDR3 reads CSVGTGEKTQYF. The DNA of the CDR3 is TGCAGCGTTGGGACAGGGGAAAAGACCCAGTACTTC.

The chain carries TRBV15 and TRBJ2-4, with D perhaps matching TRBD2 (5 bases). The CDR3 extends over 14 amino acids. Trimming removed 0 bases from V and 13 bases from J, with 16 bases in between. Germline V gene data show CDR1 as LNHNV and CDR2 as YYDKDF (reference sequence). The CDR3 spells CATSRDRGQERQYF. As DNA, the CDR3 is TGTGCCACCAGCAGAGATCGCGGGCAGGAGAGGCAGTACTTC.

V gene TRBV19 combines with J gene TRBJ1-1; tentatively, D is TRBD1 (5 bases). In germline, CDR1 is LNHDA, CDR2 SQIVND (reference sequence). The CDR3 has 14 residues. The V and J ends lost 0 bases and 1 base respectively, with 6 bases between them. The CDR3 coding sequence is TGTGCCAGTAGTATAGAGACAGCGAACACTGAAGCTTTCTTT. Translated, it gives CASSIETANTEAFF.

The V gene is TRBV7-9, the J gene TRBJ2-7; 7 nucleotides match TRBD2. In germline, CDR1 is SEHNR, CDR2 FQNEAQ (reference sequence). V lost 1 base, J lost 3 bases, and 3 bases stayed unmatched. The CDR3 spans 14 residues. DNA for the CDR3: TGTGCCAGCAGCTTAGGGGACTATCTCTACGAGCAGTACTTC. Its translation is CASSLGDYLYEQYF. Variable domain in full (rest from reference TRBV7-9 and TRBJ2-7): DTGVSQNPRHKITKRGQNVTFRCDPISEHNRLYWYRQTLGQGPEFLTYFQNEAQLEKSRLLSDRFSAERPKGSFSTLEIQRTEQGDSAMYLCASSLGDYLYEQYFGPGTRLTVT.

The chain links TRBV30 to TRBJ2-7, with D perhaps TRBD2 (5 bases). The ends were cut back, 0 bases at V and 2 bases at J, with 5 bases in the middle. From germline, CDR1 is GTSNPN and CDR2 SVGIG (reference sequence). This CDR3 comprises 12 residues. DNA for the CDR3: TGTGCCTGGAGTGTAGCGGCCTACGAGCAGTACTTC. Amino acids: CAWSVAAYEQYF.

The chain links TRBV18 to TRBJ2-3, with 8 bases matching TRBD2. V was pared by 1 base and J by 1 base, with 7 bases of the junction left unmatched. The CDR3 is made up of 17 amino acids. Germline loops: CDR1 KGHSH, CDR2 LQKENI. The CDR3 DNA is TGTGCCAGCTCACCACGGAGCGGGGGAACGGGCACAGATACGCAGTATTTT. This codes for CASSPRSGGTGTDTQYF.

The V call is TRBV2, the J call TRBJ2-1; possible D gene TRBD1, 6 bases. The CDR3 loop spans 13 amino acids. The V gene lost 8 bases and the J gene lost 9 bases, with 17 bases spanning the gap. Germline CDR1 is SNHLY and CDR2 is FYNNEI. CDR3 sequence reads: CASSSDRGGEQFF. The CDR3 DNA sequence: TGTGCCAGCTCCTCCGACCGAGGGGGTGAGCAGTTCTTC.

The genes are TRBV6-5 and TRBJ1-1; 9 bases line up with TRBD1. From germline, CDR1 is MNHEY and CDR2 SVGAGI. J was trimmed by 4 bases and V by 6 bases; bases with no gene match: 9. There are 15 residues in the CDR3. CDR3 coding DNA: TGTGCCAGCAGGGTCACAGGGGGCCTTCGCACTGAAGCTTTCTTT. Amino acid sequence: CASRVTGGLRTEAFF.

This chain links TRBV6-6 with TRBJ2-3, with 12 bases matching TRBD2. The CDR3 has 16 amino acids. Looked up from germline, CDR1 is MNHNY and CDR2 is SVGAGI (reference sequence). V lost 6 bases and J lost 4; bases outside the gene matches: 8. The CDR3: CASSSSSGGAADTQYF. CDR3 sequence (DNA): TGTGCCAGCAGCTCGTCTAGCGGGGGGGCGGCAGATACGCAGTATTTT.

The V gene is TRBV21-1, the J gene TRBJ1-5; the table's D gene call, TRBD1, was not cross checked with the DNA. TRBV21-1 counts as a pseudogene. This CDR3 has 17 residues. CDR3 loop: CASSKENRRGGNQPQHF. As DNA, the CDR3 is TGTGCCAGCAGCAAAGAAAACCGCAGGGGAGGCAATCAGCCCCAGCATTTT.

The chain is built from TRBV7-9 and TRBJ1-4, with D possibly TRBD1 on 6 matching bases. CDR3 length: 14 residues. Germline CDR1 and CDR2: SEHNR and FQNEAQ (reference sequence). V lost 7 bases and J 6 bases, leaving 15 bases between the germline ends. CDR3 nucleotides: TGTGCCAGCAACAGCTTAAGGGGGGATGAAAAACTGTTTTTT. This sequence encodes CASNSLRGDEKLFF.

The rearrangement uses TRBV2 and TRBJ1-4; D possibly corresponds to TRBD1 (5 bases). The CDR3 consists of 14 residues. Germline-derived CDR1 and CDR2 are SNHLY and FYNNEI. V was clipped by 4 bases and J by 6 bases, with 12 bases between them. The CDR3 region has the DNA TGTGCCAGCAGTGTATGGGGGGGGGATGAAAAACTGTTTTTT. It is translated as CASSVWGGDEKLFF.

The CDR3 loop is CASSFLRSGGAKNIQYF. CDR3 nucleotides: TGTGCCAGCAGTTTCTTGCGTAGCGGGGGAGCCAAAAACATTCAGTACTTC. The V call is TRBV27, the J call TRBJ2-4; 9 bases are shared with TRBD2. CDR1 is MNHEY and CDR2 is SMNVEV in the germline V gene (reference sequence). V lost 3 bases and J lost 0; bases outside the gene matches: 6. The CDR3 extends over 17 amino acids.

CDR3 in amino acids: CASSSEGGGNTEAFF. The CDR3 DNA sequence: TGTGCCAGCAGCAGCGAAGGGGGGGGGAACACTGAAGCTTTCTTT. J is TRBJ1-1 and V is TRBV28, with D possibly TRBD1 on 6 matching bases. The CDR3 runs 15 residues. Germline V gives CDR1 MDHEN, CDR2 SYDVKM. Trimming left V 6 bases short and J 1 base short, with 15 bases between.

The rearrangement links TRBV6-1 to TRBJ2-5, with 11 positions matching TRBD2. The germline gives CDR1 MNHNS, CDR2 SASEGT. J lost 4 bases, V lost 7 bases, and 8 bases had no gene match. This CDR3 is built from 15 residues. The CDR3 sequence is CASIFNGLAGETQYF. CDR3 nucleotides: TGTGCCAGCATTTTCAATGGACTAGCGGGAGAGACCCAGTACTTC.

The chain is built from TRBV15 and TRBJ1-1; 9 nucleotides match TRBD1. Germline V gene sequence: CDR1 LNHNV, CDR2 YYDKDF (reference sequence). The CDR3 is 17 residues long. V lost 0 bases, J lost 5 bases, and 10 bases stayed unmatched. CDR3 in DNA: TGTGCCACCAGCAGAGAAGGAACAGGGGGCGCGCGGACTGAAGCTTTCTTT. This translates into CATSREGTGGARTEAFF.

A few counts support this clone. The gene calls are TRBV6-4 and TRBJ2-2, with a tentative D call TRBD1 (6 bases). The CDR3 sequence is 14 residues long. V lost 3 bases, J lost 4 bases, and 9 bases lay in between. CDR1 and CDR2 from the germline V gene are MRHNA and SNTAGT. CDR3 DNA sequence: TGTGCCAGCAGTGAGCAGGGGAGCACCGGGGAGCTGTTTTTT. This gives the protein CASSEQGSTGELFF.

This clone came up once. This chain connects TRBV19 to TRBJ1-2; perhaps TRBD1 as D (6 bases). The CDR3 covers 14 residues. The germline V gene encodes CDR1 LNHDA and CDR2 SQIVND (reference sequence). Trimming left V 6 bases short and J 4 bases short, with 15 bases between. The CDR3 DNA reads TGTGCCAGTAGCCTAACGGGACAAAGCTATGGCTACACCTTC. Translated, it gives CASSLTGQSYGYTF.

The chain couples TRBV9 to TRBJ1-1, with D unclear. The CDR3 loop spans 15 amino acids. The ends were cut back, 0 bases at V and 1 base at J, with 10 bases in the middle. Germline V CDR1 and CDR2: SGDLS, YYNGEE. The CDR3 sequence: CASSVVETQNTEAFF. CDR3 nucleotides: TGTGCCAGCAGCGTAGTAGAAACCCAGAACACTGAAGCTTTCTTT. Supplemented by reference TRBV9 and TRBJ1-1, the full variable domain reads DSGVTQTPKHLITATGQRVTLRCSPRSGDLSVYWYQQSLDQGLQFLIQYYNGEERAKGNILERFSAQQFPDLHSELNLSSLELGDSALYFCASSVVETQNTEAFFGQGTRLTVV.

CDR3 protein: CASSPWTGGAYEQYF. The CDR3 nucleotides are TGTGCCAGCAGCCCCTGGACAGGGGGCGCCTACGAGCAGTACTTC. The chain links TRBV7-9 to TRBJ2-7; TRBD1 aligns across 11 bases. The CDR3 has 15 amino acids. J was trimmed by 2 bases and V by 5 bases; bases with no gene match: 5. Germline lookup yields CDR1 SEHNR and CDR2 FQNEAQ (reference sequence).

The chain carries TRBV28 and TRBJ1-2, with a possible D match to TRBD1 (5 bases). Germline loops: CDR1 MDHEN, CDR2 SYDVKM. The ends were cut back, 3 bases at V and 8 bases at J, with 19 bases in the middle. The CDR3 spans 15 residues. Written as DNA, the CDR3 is TGTGCCAGCAGTTTTTCCGGACAAGGCTATAGAGGCTACACCTTC. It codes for CASSFSGQGYRGYTF.

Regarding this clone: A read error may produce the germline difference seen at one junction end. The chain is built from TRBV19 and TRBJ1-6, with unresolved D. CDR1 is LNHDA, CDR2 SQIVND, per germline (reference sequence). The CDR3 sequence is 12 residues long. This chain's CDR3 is CASTIIKGSWRF. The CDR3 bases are TGTGCCAGTACCATCATAAAAGGGTCCTGGAGGTTT.